This passage covers 9 T cell receptor beta chains from one sample sequenced in a study of CD8 T cells in Susac syndrome. RNA in amounts of roughly 0.5 to 1 ug was reverse transcribed with random hexamers. TCRdb independently ran MiXCR on the immunoSEQ multiplex PCR reads; one entry per CDR3 protein. The sample lists approximately 200,000 distinct CDR3 sequences, about 95% occurring once. Input material: CD4+ T cells from PBMCs. The source of these receptors is a human donor with multiple sclerosis.

The rearrangement links TRBV9 to TRBJ2-5, with 12 positions matching TRBD2. Per germline, CDR1 SGDLS and CDR2 YYNGEE. V lost 3 bases to trimming and J lost 2 bases; unmatched junction nucleotides: 17. CDR3 length: 20 amino acids. CDR3 DNA: TGTGCCAGCAGCGGGACTAGCGGGGAGGTCCGAAGGGGAGCACAAGAGACCCAGTACTTC. Its translation: CASSGTSGEVRRGAQETQYF.

This sequence joins TRBV25-1 and TRBJ2-7; perhaps TRBD1 as D (5 bases). This CDR3 spans 12 amino acids. The ends were cut back, 8 bases at V and 2 bases at J, with 10 bases in the middle. Germline V lookup: CDR1 MGHDK, CDR2 SYGVNS. The DNA for the CDR3 is TGTGCCAGCGACAGAGGAACCTACGAGCAGTACTTC. Translated: CASDRGTYEQYF.

The chain combines TRBV7-9 with TRBJ2-3, with 8 bases aligning to TRBD2. Trimming at V came to 4 bases and at J to 5 bases, leaving 11 bases not matched to a gene. This CDR3 has 16 amino acids. Germline loops: CDR1 SEHNR, CDR2 FQNEAQ (reference sequence). This CDR3 reads CASSSGTRGSRDTQYF. CDR3 sequence (DNA): TGTGCCAGCAGCTCCGGGACTAGGGGTTCGCGAGATACGCAGTATTTT.

The chain uses TRBV6-4 and TRBJ1-5; D is uncertain. With 3 bases removed from V and 4 bases from J, the gap between germline ends came to 10 bases. This CDR3 contains 14 residues. CDR1 and CDR2 from the germline V gene are MRHNA and SNTAGT. Here the CDR3 DNA reads TGTGCCAGCAGTGAAACAATTGGAAATCAGCCCCAGCATTTT. This codes for CASSETIGNQPQHF.

The chain carries TRBV25-1 and TRBJ2-6, with TRBD1 as a possible D gene (5 bases). With 4 bases removed from V and 2 bases from J, the gap between germline ends came to 12 bases. Germline-derived CDR1 and CDR2 are MGHDK and SYGVNS. CDR3 size: 16 residues. The CDR3 region is CASSAFTGAGANVLTF. The CDR3 bases are TGTGCCAGCAGTGCCTTCACAGGAGCTGGGGCCAACGTCCTGACTTTC.

In its sample, this clonotype was seen once. V and J are TRBV7-3 and TRBJ1-1, with no clear D. The germline V gene has CDR1 SGHTA and CDR2 FQGTGA. The ends were cut back, 5 bases at V and 10 bases at J, with 20 bases in the middle. The CDR3 extends over 14 amino acids. Here the CDR3 reads CASSPDGNRAAAFF. In DNA, the CDR3 is TGTGCCAGCAGCCCAGACGGGAATCGGGCTGCAGCTTTCTTT. The full variable domain, its missing parts supplied by reference TRBV7-3 and TRBJ1-1, is GAGVSQTPSNKVTEKGKYVELRCDPISGHTALYWYRQSLGQGPEFLIYFQGTGAADDSGLPNDRFFAVRPEGSVSTLKIQRTERGDSAVYLCASSPDGNRAAAFFGQGTRLTVV.

This chain links TRBV30 with TRBJ2-2; D may match TRBD1 or TRBD2 (5 bases each). V lost 0 bases and J lost 6, with 11 bases in between. CDR1 GTSNPN and CDR2 SVGIG come from the germline V gene (reference sequence). This CDR3 region has 14 residues. The CDR3 nucleotides read TGTGCCTGGAGTGTAGACCGAGGGGCCGGGGAGCTGTTTTTT. Translating gives CAWSVDRGAGELFF.

The rearrangement uses TRBV20-1 and TRBJ2-1; a weak D match, TRBD1 (6 bases). CDR3 length: 13 residues. V was shortened by 3 bases and J by 4 bases, with 10 bases between the two germline ends. The germline gives CDR1 DFQATT, CDR2 SNEGSKA (reference sequence). The CDR3 DNA sequence: TGCAGTGCTAGGGGCACAGGGTACAATGAGCAGTTCTTC. Protein product: CSARGTGYNEQFF.

This sequence joins TRBV25-1 and TRBJ2-1; possible D gene TRBD2, 6 bases. The V gene lost 8 bases and the J gene lost 5 bases, with 13 bases spanning the gap. CDR1 is MGHDK and CDR2 is SYGVNS in the germline V gene. This CDR3 comprises 13 residues. The CDR3 is CASGLSGDNEQFF. Here the CDR3 DNA reads TGTGCCAGCGGATTGTCGGGAGACAATGAGCAGTTCTTC.